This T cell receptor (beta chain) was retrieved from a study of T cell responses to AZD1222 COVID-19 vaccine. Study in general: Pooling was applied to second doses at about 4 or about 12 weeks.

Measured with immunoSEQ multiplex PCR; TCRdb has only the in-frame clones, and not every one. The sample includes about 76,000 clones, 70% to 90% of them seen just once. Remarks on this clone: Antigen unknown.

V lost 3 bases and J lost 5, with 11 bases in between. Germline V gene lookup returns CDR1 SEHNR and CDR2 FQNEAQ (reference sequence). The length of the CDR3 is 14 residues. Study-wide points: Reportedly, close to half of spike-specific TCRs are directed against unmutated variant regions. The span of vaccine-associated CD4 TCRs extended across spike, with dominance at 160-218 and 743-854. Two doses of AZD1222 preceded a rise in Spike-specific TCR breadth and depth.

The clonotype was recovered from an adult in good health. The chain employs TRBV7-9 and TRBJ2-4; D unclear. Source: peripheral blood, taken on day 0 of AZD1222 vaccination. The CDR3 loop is CASSFVQRQNIQYF. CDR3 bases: TGTGCCAGCAGCTTCGTCCAGCGTCAAAACATTCAGTACTTC.